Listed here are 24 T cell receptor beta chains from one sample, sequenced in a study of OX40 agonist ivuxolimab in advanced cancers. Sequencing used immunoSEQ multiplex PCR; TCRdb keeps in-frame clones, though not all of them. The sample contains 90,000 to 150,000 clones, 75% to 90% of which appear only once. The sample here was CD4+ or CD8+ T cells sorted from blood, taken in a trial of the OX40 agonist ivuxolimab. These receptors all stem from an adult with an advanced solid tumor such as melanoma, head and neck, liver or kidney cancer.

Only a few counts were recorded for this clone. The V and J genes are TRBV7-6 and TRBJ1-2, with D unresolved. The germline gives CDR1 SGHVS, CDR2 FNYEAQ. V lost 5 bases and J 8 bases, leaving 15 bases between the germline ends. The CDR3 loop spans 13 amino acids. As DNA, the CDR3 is TGTGCCAGCAGCCAGGCGGGGAATTCGGGCTACACCTTC. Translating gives CASSQAGNSGYTF.

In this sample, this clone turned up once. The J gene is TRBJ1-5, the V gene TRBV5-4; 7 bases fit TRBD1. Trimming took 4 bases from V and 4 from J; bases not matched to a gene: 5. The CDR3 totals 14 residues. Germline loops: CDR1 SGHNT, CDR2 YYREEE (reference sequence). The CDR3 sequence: CASSVTGRNQPQHF. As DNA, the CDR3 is TGTGCCAGCAGCGTGACAGGGCGGAATCAGCCCCAGCATTTT.

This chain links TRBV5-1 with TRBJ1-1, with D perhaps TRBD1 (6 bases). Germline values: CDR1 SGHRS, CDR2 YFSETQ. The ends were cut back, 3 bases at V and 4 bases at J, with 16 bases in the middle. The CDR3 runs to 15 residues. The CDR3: CASSSGVNRGTEAFF. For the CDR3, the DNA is TGCGCCAGCAGCTCAGGGGTGAATAGGGGCACTGAAGCTTTCTTT.

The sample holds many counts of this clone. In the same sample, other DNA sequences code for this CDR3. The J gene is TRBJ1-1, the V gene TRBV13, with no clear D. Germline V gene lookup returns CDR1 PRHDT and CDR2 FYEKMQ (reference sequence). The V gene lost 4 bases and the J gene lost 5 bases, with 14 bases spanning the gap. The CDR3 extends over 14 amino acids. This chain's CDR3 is CASSSPTRETEAFF. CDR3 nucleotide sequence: TGTGCCAGCAGCTCGCCGACGAGGGAGACTGAAGCTTTCTTT.

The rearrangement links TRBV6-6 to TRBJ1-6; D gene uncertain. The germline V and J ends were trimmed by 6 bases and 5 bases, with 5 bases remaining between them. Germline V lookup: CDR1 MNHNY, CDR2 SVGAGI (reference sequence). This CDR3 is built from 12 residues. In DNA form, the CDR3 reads TGTGCCAGCAGCCCCGATAATTCACCCCTCCACTTT. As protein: CASSPDNSPLHF.

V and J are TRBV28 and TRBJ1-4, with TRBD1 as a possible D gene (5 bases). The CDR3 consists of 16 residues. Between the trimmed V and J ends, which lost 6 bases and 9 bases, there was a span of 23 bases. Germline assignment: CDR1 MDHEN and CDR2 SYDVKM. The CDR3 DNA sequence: TGTGCCAGCAGCACCCCCCGGGCTCTACAGGCAAAAAAACTGTTTTTT. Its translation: CASSTPRALQAKKLFF.

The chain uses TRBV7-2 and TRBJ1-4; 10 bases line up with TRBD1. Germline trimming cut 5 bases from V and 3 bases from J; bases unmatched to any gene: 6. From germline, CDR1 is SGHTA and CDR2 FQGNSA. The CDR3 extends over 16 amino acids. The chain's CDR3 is CASSRDRGGANEKLFF. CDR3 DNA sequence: TGTGCCAGCAGCCGGGACAGGGGAGGAGCTAATGAAAAACTGTTTTTT. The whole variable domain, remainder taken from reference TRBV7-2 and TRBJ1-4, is GAGVSQSPSNKVTEKGKDVELRCDPISGHTALYWYRQSLGQGLEFLIYFQGNSAPDKSGLPSDRFSAERTGGSVSTLTIQRTQQEDSAVYLCASSRDRGGANEKLFFGSGTQLSVL.

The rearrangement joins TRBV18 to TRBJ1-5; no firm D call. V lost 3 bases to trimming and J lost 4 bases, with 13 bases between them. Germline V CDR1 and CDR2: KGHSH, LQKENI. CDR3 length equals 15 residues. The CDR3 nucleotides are TGTGCCAGCTCACCCCCCGGAGGGATAAATCAGCCCCAGCATTTT. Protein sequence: CASSPPGGINQPQHF.

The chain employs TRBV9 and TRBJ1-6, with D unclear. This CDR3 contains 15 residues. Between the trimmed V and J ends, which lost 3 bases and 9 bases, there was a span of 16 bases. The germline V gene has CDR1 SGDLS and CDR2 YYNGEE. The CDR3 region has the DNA TGTGCCAGCAGCGAGGACTCTCCTGGGCGTTCACCCCTCCACTTT. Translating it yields CASSEDSPGRSPLHF.

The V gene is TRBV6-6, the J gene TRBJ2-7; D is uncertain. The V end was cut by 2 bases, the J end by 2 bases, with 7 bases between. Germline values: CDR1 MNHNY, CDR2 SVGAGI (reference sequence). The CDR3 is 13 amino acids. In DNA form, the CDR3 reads TGTGCCAGCAGTTACACCCAAGCCTACGAGCAGTACTTC. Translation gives CASSYTQAYEQYF.

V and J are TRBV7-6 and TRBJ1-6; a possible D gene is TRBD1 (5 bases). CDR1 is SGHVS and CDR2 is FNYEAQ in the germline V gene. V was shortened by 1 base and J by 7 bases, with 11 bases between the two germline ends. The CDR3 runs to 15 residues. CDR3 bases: TGTGCCAGCAGCTTAGGGGGCAGGGTGAATTCACCCCTCCACTTT. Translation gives CASSLGGRVNSPLHF.

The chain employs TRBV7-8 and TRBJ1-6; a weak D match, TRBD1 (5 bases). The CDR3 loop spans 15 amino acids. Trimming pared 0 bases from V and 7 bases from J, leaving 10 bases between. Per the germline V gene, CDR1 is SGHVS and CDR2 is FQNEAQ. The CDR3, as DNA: TGTGCCAGCAGCTTAGCGTATCAGGGAAATTCACCCCTCCACTTT. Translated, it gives CASSLAYQGNSPLHF. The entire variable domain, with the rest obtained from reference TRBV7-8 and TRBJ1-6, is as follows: GAGVSQSPRYKVAKRGQDVALRCDPISGHVSLFWYQQALGQGPEFLTYFQNEAQLDKSGLPSDRFFAERPEGSVSTLKIQRTQQEDSAVYLCASSLAYQGNSPLHFGNGTRLTVT.

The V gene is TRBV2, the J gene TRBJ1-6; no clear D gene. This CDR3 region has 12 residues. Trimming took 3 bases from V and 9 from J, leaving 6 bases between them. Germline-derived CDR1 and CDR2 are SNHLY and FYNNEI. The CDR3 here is CASSEGFSPLHF. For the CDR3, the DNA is TGTGCCAGCAGTGAGGGATTTTCACCCCTCCACTTT.

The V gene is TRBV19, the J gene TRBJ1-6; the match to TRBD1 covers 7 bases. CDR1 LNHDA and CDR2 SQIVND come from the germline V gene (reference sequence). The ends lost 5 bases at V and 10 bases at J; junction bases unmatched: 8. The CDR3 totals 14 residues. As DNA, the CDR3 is TGTGCCAGTAGTCGACAGGGACGCAACTCACCCCTCCACTTT. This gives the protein CASSRQGRNSPLHF. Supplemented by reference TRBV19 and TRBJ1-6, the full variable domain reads DGGITQSPKYLFRKEGQNVTLSCEQNLNHDAMYWYRQDPGQGLRLIYYSQIVNDFQKGDIAEGYSVSREKKESFPLTVTSAQKNPTAFYLCASSRQGRNSPLHFGNGTRLTVT.

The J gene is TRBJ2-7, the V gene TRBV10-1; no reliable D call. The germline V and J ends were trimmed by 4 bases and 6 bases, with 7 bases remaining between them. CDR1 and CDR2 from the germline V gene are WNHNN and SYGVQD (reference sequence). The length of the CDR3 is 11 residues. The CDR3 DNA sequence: TGCGCCAGCAGTGGGTACGGCGAGCAGTACTTC. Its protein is CASSGYGEQYF.

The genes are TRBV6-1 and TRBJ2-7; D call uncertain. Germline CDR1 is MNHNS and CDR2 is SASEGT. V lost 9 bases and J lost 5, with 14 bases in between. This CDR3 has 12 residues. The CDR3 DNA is TGTGCCAGTTTCCAAGCTGGGAACGAGCAGTACTTC. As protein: CASFQAGNEQYF.

The CDR3 DNA is TGTGCCAGCAGTTTATGGGGCCTAACTAGCGGGGCTCAAACAGATACGCAGTATTTT. Its protein product is CASSLWGLTSGAQTDTQYF. The V call is TRBV28, the J call TRBJ2-3; 10 bases align to TRBD2. CDR3 size: 19 residues. The V gene end was trimmed by 0 bases and the J gene end by 3 bases; junction bases not matched to a gene: 12. Germline V CDR1 and CDR2: MDHEN, SYDVKM.

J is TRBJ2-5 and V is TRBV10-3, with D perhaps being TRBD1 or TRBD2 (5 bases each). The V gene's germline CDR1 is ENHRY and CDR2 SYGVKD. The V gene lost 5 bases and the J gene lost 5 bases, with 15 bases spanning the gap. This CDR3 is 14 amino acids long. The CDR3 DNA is TGTGCCATCAGTACAAGGGACGTGGGGGAGACCCAGTACTTC. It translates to CAISTRDVGETQYF.

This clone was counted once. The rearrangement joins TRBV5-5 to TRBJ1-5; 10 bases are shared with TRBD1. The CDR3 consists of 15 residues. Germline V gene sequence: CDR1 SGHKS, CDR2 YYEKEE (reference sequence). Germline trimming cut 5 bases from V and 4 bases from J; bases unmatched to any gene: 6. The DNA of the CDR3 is TGTGCCAGCAGTTGGACAGGGGGTGGTAATCAGCCCCAGCATTTT. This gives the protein CASSWTGGGNQPQHF.

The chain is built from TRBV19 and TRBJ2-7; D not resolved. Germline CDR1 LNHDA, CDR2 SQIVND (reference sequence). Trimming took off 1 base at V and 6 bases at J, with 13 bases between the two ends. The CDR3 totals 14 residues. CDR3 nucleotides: TGTGCCAGTAGTATAGGTCCAGCAACGGGCGAGCAGTACTTC. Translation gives CASSIGPATGEQYF.

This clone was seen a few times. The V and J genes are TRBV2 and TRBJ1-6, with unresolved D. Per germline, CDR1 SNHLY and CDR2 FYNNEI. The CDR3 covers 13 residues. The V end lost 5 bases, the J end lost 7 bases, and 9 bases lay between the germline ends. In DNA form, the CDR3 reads TGTGCCAGCAGTCTCTCCCCCAATTCACCCCTCCACTTT. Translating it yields CASSLSPNSPLHF.

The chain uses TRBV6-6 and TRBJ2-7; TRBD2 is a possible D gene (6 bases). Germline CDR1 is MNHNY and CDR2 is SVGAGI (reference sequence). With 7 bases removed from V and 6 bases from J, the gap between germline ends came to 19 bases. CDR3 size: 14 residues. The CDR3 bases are TGTGCCAGCACTCTCCATGGAGGGATCTCCGAGCAGTACTTC. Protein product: CASTLHGGISEQYF.

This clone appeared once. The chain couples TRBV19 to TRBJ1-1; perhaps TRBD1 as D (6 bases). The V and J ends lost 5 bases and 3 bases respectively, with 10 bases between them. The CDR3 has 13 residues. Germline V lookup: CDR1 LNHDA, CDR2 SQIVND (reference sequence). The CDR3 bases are TGTGCCAGTAGTGTCAAGGGGGACACTGAAGCTTTCTTT. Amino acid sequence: CASSVKGDTEAFF.

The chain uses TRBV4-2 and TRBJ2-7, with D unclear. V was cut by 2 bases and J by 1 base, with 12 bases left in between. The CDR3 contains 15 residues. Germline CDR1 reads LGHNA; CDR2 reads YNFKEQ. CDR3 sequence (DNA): TGTGCCAGCAGCCAACGATCAGGCCTATCCTACGAGCAGTACTTC. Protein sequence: CASSQRSGLSYEQYF.